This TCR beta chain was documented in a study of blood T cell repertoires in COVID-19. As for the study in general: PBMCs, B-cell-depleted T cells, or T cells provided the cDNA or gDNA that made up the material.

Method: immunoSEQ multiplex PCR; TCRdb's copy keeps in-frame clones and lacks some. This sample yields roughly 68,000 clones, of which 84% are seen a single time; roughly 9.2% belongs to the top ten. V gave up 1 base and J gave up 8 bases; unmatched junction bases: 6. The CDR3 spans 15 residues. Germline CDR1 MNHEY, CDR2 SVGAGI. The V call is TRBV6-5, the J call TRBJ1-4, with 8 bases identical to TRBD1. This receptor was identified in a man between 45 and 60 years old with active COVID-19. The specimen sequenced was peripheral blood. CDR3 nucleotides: TGTGCCAGCAGTTACTTTGGACAGGGTGGAGAAAAACTGTTTTTT. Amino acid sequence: CASSYFGQGGEKLFF.